One sample yielded the 4 T cell receptor beta chains listed below, sequenced in a study of cytomegalovirus exposure and HLA in healthy donors. Primers for the PCR totalled 60 Vbeta and 13 Jbeta. Here immunoSEQ multiplex PCR was the method, and the copy in TCRdb shows in-frame clones only, minus some. This sample carries about 180,000 clones, 70% to 85% of them seen once, and the ten largest clones take roughly 2.5%. Sequenced sample: PBMCs. The receptors were sampled from a human donor in good health.

V and J are TRBV5-1 and TRBJ1-2, with TRBD1 matching over 7 bases. The germline gives CDR1 SGHRS, CDR2 YFSETQ. Trimming cost V 6 bases and J 4 bases; bases outside gene matches: 6. The CDR3 is made up of 13 amino acids. The chain's CDR3 is CASTPGQSYGYTF. CDR3 nucleotides: TGCGCCAGCACCCCGGGACAGTCCTATGGCTACACCTTC. Full variable domain (remainder filled in from reference TRBV5-1 and TRBJ1-2): KAGVTQTPRYLIKTRGQQVTLSCSPISGHRSVSWYQQTPGQGLQFLFEYFSETQRNKGNFPGRFSGRQFSNSRSEMNVSTLELGDSALYLCASTPGQSYGYTFGSGTRLTVV.

This rearrangement joins TRBV7-9 to TRBJ2-7, with 8 bases identical to TRBD2. Germline V gene lookup returns CDR1 SEHNR and CDR2 FQNEAQ (reference sequence). This CDR3 has 17 amino acids. Trimming at V came to 7 bases and at J to 0 bases, leaving 14 bases not matched to a gene. CDR3 DNA sequence: TGTGCCAGCACCCCTCCCTGGGGTAGCGGGGACTCCTACGAGCAGTACTTC. Amino acid sequence: CASTPPWGSGDSYEQYF.

The chain employs TRBV18 and TRBJ2-3; 9 positions match TRBD1. This CDR3 is built from 15 residues. Unmatched junction bases numbered 5, after V lost 3 bases and J lost 4 bases. Germline CDR1 and CDR2: KGHSH and LQKENI. In DNA form, the CDR3 reads TGTGCCAGCTCACCCGGGACAGGGAGTCCAGATACGCAGTATTTT. Protein: CASSPGTGSPDTQYF.

The rearrangement uses TRBV30 and TRBJ2-7; 10 nucleotides line up with TRBD1. In germline, CDR1 is GTSNPN, CDR2 SVGIG (reference sequence). Germline trimming cut 1 base from V and 7 bases from J; bases unmatched to any gene: 10. This CDR3 spans 15 amino acids. CDR3 amino acids: CAWSARDRGGYEQYF. The CDR3 DNA is TGTGCCTGGAGTGCCCGGGACAGGGGTGGATATGAGCAGTACTTC.